The sequence of this T cell receptor beta chain was determined in a study of blood T cell repertoires in COVID-19. Sequenced by immunoSEQ multiplex PCR; TCRdb stores in-frame clones only, minus some. Of 96,000 or so clones listed, over 85% are singletons. Source material: peripheral blood. This sequence originates from a human donor with COVID-19, enrolled during active disease. The donor label of this sample is uncertain.

CDR3 in amino acids: CASKLAGSNEQFF. As DNA, the CDR3 is TGTGCCAGCAAACTAGCGGGAAGCAATGAGCAGTTCTTC. The chain combines TRBV25-1 with TRBJ2-1; 10 positions match TRBD2. Germline V gene lookup returns CDR1 MGHDK and CDR2 SYGVNS. Trimming removed 7 bases from V and 6 bases from J; junction bases left unmatched: 3. There are 13 residues in the CDR3.